What follows describes a single T cell receptor beta chain. Its antigen is unidentified. The entry originates in a study of cytomegalovirus exposure and HLA in healthy donors. Study-level results: Analyses of presence and absence presupposed an approximately uniform sequencing depth across donors. In a later analysis, TCR beta V- and J-gene trimming was associated with a missense DCLRE1C variant.

Germline V CDR1 and CDR2: MNHEY, SMNVEV (reference sequence). This CDR3 is built from 14 residues. J gave up 8 bases and V 6 bases, and 9 bases lay outside the gene matches. The primer mix had 60 Vbeta and 13 Jbeta primers. Assay: immunoSEQ multiplex PCR; the TCRdb copy retains only in-frame clones and omits some. The data show some 150,000 clones, approximately 80% seen once. This chain joins TRBV27 and TRBJ1-3, with TRBD1 identical over 8 bases. Sequencing was done on a sample of PBMCs. The TCR sequence derives from a woman aged 40-49 years in good health and CMV-seronegative. The CDR3 loop is CASSPDRVSHTIYF. The CDR3 DNA is TGTGCCAGCAGCCCGGACAGGGTGTCTCACACCATATATTTT.